This TCR beta chain comes out of a study of shared clonotypes between healthy human individuals. Concerning this clone: What it recognizes is unknown.

V shed 11 bases and J shed 0 bases, with 16 bases lying between them. The CDR3 extends over 14 amino acids. Germline lookup yields CDR1 SNHLY and CDR2 FYNNEI. TCRdb's copy holds only in-frame clones and misses some; the assay was immunoSEQ multiplex PCR. The data contain some 1.5 million clones, 95% to 99% of them singletons. Study conclusions and caveats: Naive subsets usually exceeded memory subsets in estimated richness. Four donors held approximately 4.6% of naive CD4 clonotypes in common.

The source is a man aged 25-45 years in good health. V and J are TRBV2 and TRBJ2-5; unclear D gene. The sample consisted of naive CD4+ T cells sorted from blood. The subset is: CD45RA+ positively selected. The CDR3, as DNA: TGTGCCGGGAACGTGGGCGCGGACCAAGAGACCCAGTACTTC. Residues: CAGNVGADQETQYF.